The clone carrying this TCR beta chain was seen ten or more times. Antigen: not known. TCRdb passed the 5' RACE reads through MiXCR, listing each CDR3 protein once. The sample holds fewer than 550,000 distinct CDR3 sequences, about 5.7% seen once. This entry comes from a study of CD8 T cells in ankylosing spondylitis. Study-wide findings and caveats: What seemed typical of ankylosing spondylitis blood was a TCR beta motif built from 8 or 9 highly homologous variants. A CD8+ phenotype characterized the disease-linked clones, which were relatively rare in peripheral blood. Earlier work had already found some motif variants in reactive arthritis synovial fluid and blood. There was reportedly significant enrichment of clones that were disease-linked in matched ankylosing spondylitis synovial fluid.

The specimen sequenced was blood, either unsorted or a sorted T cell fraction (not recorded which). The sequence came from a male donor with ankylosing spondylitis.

For the CDR3, the DNA is TGTGCCAGCAGTCCGCGACTAGCCGAAGATACGCAGTATTTT. It yields the protein CASSPRLAEDTQYF. The rearrangement links TRBV12-3 or TRBV12-4 to TRBJ2-3; 7 bases fit TRBD2. Germline trimming cut 5 bases from V and 5 bases from J; bases unmatched to any gene: 7. The CDR3 is made up of 14 amino acids.